The clone carrying this T cell receptor (beta chain) occurred once. Antigen specificity is unknown. Libraries were prepared by immunoSEQ multiplex PCR; TCRdb keeps only in-frame clonotypes and omits some of them. In the table there are some 16,000 clones, around nine tenths of which are singletons. Germline CDR1 is ENHRY and CDR2 is SYGVKD. Deletions cut 0 bases from V and 11 bases from J, with 11 bases between. The CDR3 is made up of 13 amino acids. This sample is part of a study of T cells in localized non-small cell lung cancer. General study results and limits: It was uninvolved adjacent lung that showed the highest T cell clonality, exceeding tumor. Longer overall survival was linked to higher blood T cell density. For the top 100 tumor clones, a median about 50 also appeared in adjacent lung.

The gene calls are TRBV10-3 and TRBJ2-1; D remains unclear. Source: peripheral blood, taken before any cancer treatment. The receptor comes from a male donor at least 60 years old with stage II squamous cell lung carcinoma. CDR3 sequence: CAISESSPPKQFF. The CDR3 DNA reads TGTGCCATCAGTGAGTCGTCACCACCCAAGCAGTTCTTC.